These 15 T cell receptor beta chains were sequenced from one sample in a study of T cell changes during pregnancy in multiple sclerosis. The assay was immunoSEQ multiplex PCR, and TCRdb's table has in-frame clones only and misses some. The sample lists 50,000 or so clones, over 85% occurring once. The specimen was CD4+ T cells from peripheral blood mononuclear cells, collected before pregnancy. The receptors shown here come from a female donor with multiple sclerosis, enrolled in a pregnancy study.

The chain carries TRBV18 and TRBJ2-2, with D possibly TRBD2 on 6 matching bases. The V end lost 3 bases, the J end lost 6 bases, and 17 bases lay between the germline ends. Germline loops: CDR1 KGHSH, CDR2 LQKENI. This CDR3 spans 16 amino acids. DNA of the CDR3: TGTGCCAGCTCACCTTACCGGAGGGAAAGGCCCGGGGAGCTGTTTTTT. This encodes CASSPYRRERPGELFF. The whole variable domain, remainder taken from reference TRBV18 and TRBJ2-2, is NAGVMQNPRHLVRRRGQEARLRCSPMKGHSHVYWYRQLPEEGLKFMVYLQKENIIDESGMPKERFSAEFPKEGPSILRIQQVVRGDSAAYFCASSPYRRERPGELFFGEGSRLTVL.

The CDR3: CASSEARLAGDWGWPDTQYF. Here the CDR3 DNA reads TGTGCCAGCAGTGAAGCGCGACTAGCGGGAGATTGGGGGTGGCCAGATACGCAGTATTTT. The V and J genes are TRBV2 and TRBJ2-3, with TRBD2 matching 12 bases. V was pared by 0 bases and J by 4 bases, with 14 bases of the junction left unmatched. CDR3 length: 20 residues. Germline V gives CDR1 SNHLY, CDR2 FYNNEI.

The gene calls are TRBV11-2 and TRBJ1-1; 8 positions agree with TRBD1. The length of the CDR3 is 14 residues. Trimming at V came to 3 bases and at J to 4 bases, leaving 4 bases not matched to a gene. Germline lookup yields CDR1 SGHAT and CDR2 FQNNGV. CDR3 in DNA: TGTGCCAGCAGCTTCCCGACAGGGGCCACTGAAGCTTTCTTT. Translating gives CASSFPTGATEAFF. The whole variable domain, remainder taken from reference TRBV11-2 and TRBJ1-1, is EAGVAQSPRYKIIEKRQSVAFWCNPISGHATLYWYQQILGQGPKLLIQFQNNGVVDDSQLPKDRFSAERLKGVDSTLKIQPAKLEDSAVYLCASSFPTGATEAFFGQGTRLTVV.

Turning to this clone: Other DNA sequences in this specimen translate into the identical CDR3. This chain connects TRBV19 to TRBJ1-5; 7 bases line up with TRBD1. The CDR3 loop spans 14 amino acids. Per germline, CDR1 LNHDA and CDR2 SQIVND (reference sequence). J lost 2 bases, V lost 4 bases, and 2 bases had no gene match. Written as DNA, the CDR3 is TGTGCCAGTAGTACTGACAGGGGCAATCAGCCCCAGCATTTT. Translating gives CASSTDRGNQPQHF.

The rearrangement uses TRBV30 and TRBJ1-3; no firm D call. Trimming removed 2 bases at V and 0 bases at J, with 14 bases between. The germline V gene has CDR1 GTSNPN and CDR2 SVGIG (reference sequence). This CDR3 comprises 16 residues. CDR3 nucleotide sequence: TGTGCCTGGAGTAGAGGGCCTCCCAGCTCTGGAAACACCATATATTTT. Its translation: CAWSRGPPSSGNTIYF.

The chain carries TRBV5-1 and TRBJ2-5, with 10 nucleotides matching TRBD2. The CDR3 covers 13 residues. Germline-derived CDR1 and CDR2 are SGHRS and YFSETQ. After removal of 4 bases from V and 5 bases from J, the junction contained 2 bases not matched to a gene. The CDR3 spells CASSQGLAETQYF. The CDR3 DNA sequence: TGCGCCAGCAGCCAGGGACTAGCGGAGACCCAGTACTTC.

This clone came up once. In DNA form, the CDR3 reads TGTGCCAGCAGTCCTAGCGGGAGTCTGTACACCGGGGAGCTGTTTTTT. It yields the protein CASSPSGSLYTGELFF. The chain recombines TRBV7-7 with TRBJ2-2, with 10 nucleotides matching TRBD2. The CDR3 is 16 amino acids. Germline CDR1 SSHAT, CDR2 FNYEAQ (reference sequence). V trimming: 6 bases; J trimming: 3 bases; junction bases outside the gene matches: 7.

The genes are TRBV11-1 and TRBJ2-7; TRBD2 might be the D (7 bases). In germline, CDR1 is SGHAT, CDR2 FQDESV (reference sequence). The length of the CDR3 is 13 residues. The V and J ends lost 5 bases and 6 bases respectively, with 14 bases between them. For the CDR3, the DNA is TGTGCCAGCAGCGTTCACAGGGAGGGCGAGCAGTACTTC. It is translated as CASSVHREGEQYF.

This clone was recorded only once. The V gene is TRBV15, the J gene TRBJ2-2, with D hard to call. V dropped 5 bases and J dropped 2 bases, with 9 bases sitting between them. Germline CDR1 and CDR2: LNHNV and YYDKDF (reference sequence). The CDR3 has 14 residues. In DNA, the CDR3 is TGTGCCACCAGCCCCGCAGTTAACACCGGGGAGCTGTTTTTT. This gives the protein CATSPAVNTGELFF.

The chain uses TRBV7-3 and TRBJ2-1; 11 nucleotides match TRBD2. The V gene's germline CDR1 is SGHTA and CDR2 FQGTGA. V shed 1 base and J 4 bases; nucleotides not matched to a gene: 0. The CDR3 runs to 15 residues. CDR3 sequence: CASSLIAGGYNEQFF. The CDR3 coding sequence is TGTGCCAGCAGCTTAATAGCGGGAGGGTACAATGAGCAGTTCTTC.

The rearrangement joins TRBV7-9 to TRBJ2-1; 8 bases fit TRBD2. With 6 bases clipped from V and 4 bases from J, the junction kept 11 bases outside the gene matches. Germline V CDR1 and CDR2: SEHNR, FQNEAQ (reference sequence). The CDR3 runs to 16 residues. DNA for the CDR3: TGTGCCAGCAGTCCTAAGCCGGGACTAGGTTACAATGAGCAGTTCTTC. Translated: CASSPKPGLGYNEQFF. The full variable domain, in which reference TRBV7-9 and TRBJ2-1 provide the parts outside the CDR3, is DTGVSQNPRHKITKRGQNVTFRCDPISEHNRLYWYRQTLGQGPEFLTYFQNEAQLEKSRLLSDRFSAERPKGSFSTLEIQRTEQGDSAMYLCASSPKPGLGYNEQFFGPGTRLTVL.

CDR3 in DNA: TGTGCCAGCAGGGCCGGGACAAACTCCTACGAGCAGTACTTC. As protein: CASRAGTNSYEQYF. V is TRBV2 and J is TRBJ2-7, with D tentatively TRBD1 (6 bases). Germline V gives CDR1 SNHLY, CDR2 FYNNEI. The length of the CDR3 is 14 residues. V lost 6 bases to trimming and J lost 0 bases, with 12 bases between them.

The gene calls are TRBV5-4 and TRBJ2-7; the match to TRBD1 covers 7 bases. Germline assignment: CDR1 SGHNT and CDR2 YYREEE (reference sequence). There are 14 residues in the CDR3. The V and J ends lost 2 bases and 0 bases, in that order; junction bases with no gene match: 2. The CDR3 region has the DNA TGTGCCAGCAGCTTAGGGACAGCCTCCTACGAGCAGTACTTC. As protein: CASSLGTASYEQYF. Supplemented by reference TRBV5-4 and TRBJ2-7, the full variable domain reads ETGVTQSPTHLIKTRGQQVTLRCSSQSGHNTVSWYQQALGQGPQFIFQYYREEENGRGNFPPRFSGLQFPNYSSELNVNALELDDSALYLCASSLGTASYEQYFGPGTRLTVT.

V and J are TRBV7-2 and TRBJ1-2; TRBD1 might be the D (6 bases). This CDR3 region has 13 residues. Germline V CDR1 and CDR2: SGHTA, FQGNSA. The V end lost 6 bases, the J end lost 5 bases, and 13 bases lay between the germline ends. CDR3 in amino acids: CASSSGTPYGYTF. CDR3 sequence (DNA): TGTGCCAGCAGTTCCGGGACACCGTATGGCTACACCTTC.

V gene TRBV28 combines with J gene TRBJ2-3, with a possible D match to TRBD2 (6 bases). Germline assignment: CDR1 MDHEN and CDR2 SYDVKM. This CDR3 has 15 residues. Trimming cost V 5 bases and J 2 bases, with 14 bases left between them. This CDR3 reads CASSPHGGATDTQYF. The DNA for the CDR3 is TGTGCCAGCAGTCCCCACGGCGGGGCCACAGATACGCAGTATTTT.